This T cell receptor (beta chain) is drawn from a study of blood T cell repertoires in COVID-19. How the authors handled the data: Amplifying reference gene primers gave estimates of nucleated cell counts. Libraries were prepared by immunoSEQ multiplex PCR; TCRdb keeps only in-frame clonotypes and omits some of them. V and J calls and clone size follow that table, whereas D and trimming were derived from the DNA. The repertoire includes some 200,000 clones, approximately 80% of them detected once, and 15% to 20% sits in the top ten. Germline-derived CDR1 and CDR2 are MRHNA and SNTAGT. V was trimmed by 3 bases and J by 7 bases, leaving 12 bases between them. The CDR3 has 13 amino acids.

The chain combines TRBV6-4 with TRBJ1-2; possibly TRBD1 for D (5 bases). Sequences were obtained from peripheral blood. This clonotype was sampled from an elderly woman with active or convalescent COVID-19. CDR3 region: CASSDLGGGGYTF. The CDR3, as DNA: TGTGCCAGCAGTGATCTCGGGGGTGGTGGCTACACCTTC.